The 9 T cell receptor beta chains below all came from one sample that was sequenced in a study of OX40 agonist ivuxolimab in advanced cancers. TCRdb keeps only in-frame clones here, not all; method: immunoSEQ multiplex PCR. The sample lists about 95,000 clones, under 85% occurring once. This sample comprised CD4+ or CD8+ T cells sorted from blood, obtained in a trial of the OX40 agonist ivuxolimab. The source of these receptors is an adult with an advanced solid tumor such as melanoma, head and neck, liver or kidney cancer.

The chain links TRBV5-4 to TRBJ2-3; 7 bases match TRBD2. The germline gives CDR1 SGHNT, CDR2 YYREEE (reference sequence). The CDR3 covers 15 residues. The junction had 7 bases not matched to a gene; V was cut back by 0 bases and J by 6 bases. The CDR3 sequence is CASSLGGAREDTQYF. For the CDR3, the DNA is TGTGCCAGCAGCTTGGGAGGGGCGCGGGAGGATACGCAGTATTTT.

This chain links TRBV5-4 with TRBJ2-3; TRBD2 aligns across 7 bases. CDR3 size: 16 residues. Looked up from germline, CDR1 is SGHNT and CDR2 is YYREEE (reference sequence). V lost 0 bases, J lost 2 bases, and 6 bases stayed unmatched. CDR3 coding DNA: TGTGCCAGCAGCTTGGATATTAGCGGGTACACAGATACGCAGTATTTT. Amino acids: CASSLDISGYTDTQYF.

This clone has a handful of counts. The genes are TRBV5-6 and TRBJ2-6; D possibly corresponds to TRBD2 (6 bases). Germline V gives CDR1 SGHDT, CDR2 YYEEEE. This CDR3 comprises 15 residues. The V gene lost 4 bases and the J gene lost 2 bases, with 10 bases spanning the gap. CDR3 loop: CASSPGVTGANVLTF. CDR3 in DNA: TGTGCCAGCAGCCCGGGGGTGACTGGGGCCAACGTCCTGACTTTC.

The rearrangement joins TRBV7-9 to TRBJ2-5; D is perhaps TRBD2 (5 bases). V was shortened by 2 bases and J by 4 bases, with 11 bases between the two germline ends. The CDR3 length is 14 residues. Germline V CDR1 and CDR2: SEHNR, FQNEAQ (reference sequence). In DNA, the CDR3 is TGTGCCAGCAGCTTACCCCTGGCGGGAGAGACCCAGTACTTC. Protein product: CASSLPLAGETQYF.

This chain joins TRBV9 and TRBJ2-5; D not resolved. This CDR3 region has 15 residues. V was shortened by 0 bases and J by 0 bases, with 9 bases between the two germline ends. Germline V CDR1 and CDR2: SGDLS, YYNGEE. CDR3 residues: CASSVAPDNQETQYF. CDR3 nucleotide sequence: TGTGCCAGCAGCGTAGCGCCAGACAACCAAGAGACCCAGTACTTC.

The CDR3 DNA follows: TGTGCCAGCAGCTTAGGACAGGGAATGTTGGCTTTCTTT. This gives the protein CASSLGQGMLAFF. The chain combines TRBV7-9 with TRBJ1-1; 7 bases line up with TRBD1. The CDR3 runs 13 residues. Germline lookup yields CDR1 SEHNR and CDR2 FQNEAQ (reference sequence). The J segment lost 11 bases and the V segment lost 1 base, leaving 7 bases of the junction unmatched.

The V and J genes are TRBV12-5 and TRBJ1-3; D is possibly TRBD1 (6 bases). Germline CDR1 and CDR2: LGHNT and FRNRAP. V was shortened by 6 bases and J by 0 bases, with 12 bases between the two germline ends. The CDR3 loop spans 15 amino acids. CDR3 in DNA: TGTGCTAGTGGAGGGGGGACCCTCTCTGGAAACACCATATATTTT. It translates to CASGGGTLSGNTIYF.

The chain employs TRBV19 and TRBJ2-4; TRBD2 aligns across 15 bases. V lost 4 bases and J lost 5; bases outside the gene matches: 9. CDR3 length: 18 amino acids. Germline CDR1 reads LNHDA; CDR2 reads SQIVND (reference sequence). The CDR3 DNA follows: TGTGCCAGTAGTACGGGACTAGCGGGAGGTGGGGCCCAAAACATTCAGTACTTC. Its translation: CASSTGLAGGGAQNIQYF.

The V gene is TRBV7-9, the J gene TRBJ2-1, with 8 bases that match TRBD1. The V gene's germline CDR1 is SEHNR and CDR2 FQNEAQ (reference sequence). Trimming removed 1 base from V and 2 bases from J; junction bases left unmatched: 1. CDR3 length equals 15 residues. The CDR3 loop is CASSLGGQAYNEQFF. The CDR3 region has the DNA TGTGCCAGCAGCTTAGGGGGACAGGCCTACAATGAGCAGTTCTTC. The entire variable domain, with the rest obtained from reference TRBV7-9 and TRBJ2-1, is as follows: DTGVSQNPRHKITKRGQNVTFRCDPISEHNRLYWYRQTLGQGPEFLTYFQNEAQLEKSRLLSDRFSAERPKGSFSTLEIQRTEQGDSAMYLCASSLGGQAYNEQFFGPGTRLTVL.